This TCR beta chain was sequenced during a study of blood T cell repertoires in COVID-19. On the study more broadly: Some COVID-19 samples were acute and others convalescent; all came from the United States, Italy and Spain. In each case, the material was cDNA or gDNA derived from T cells, B-cell-depleted T cells, or PBMCs.

Per the original data handling: Estimation of nucleated cell counts was performed using reference gene primer amplification. The data were produced by immunoSEQ multiplex PCR, yet TCRdb's version contains in-frame clones alone and is incomplete. Clonal size and the V and J genes are those of that table, whereas D and trimming came from the DNA. This repertoire shows about 200,000 clones, approximately 80% found once; its top ten account for around 30%. Germline V gives CDR1 SGHVS, CDR2 FNYEAQ. The CDR3 spans 17 residues. V was cut by 1 base and J by 2 bases, with 17 bases left in between. This chain links TRBV7-6 with TRBJ1-1; D is uncertain. The sample comprised peripheral blood. This sequence originates from a man aged 35-49 years with acute or convalescent COVID-19. This chain's CDR3 is CASSLVSLAVPNTEAFF. In DNA form, the CDR3 reads TGTGCCAGCAGCTTAGTTTCTTTAGCAGTCCCTAACACTGAAGCTTTCTTT.